The clone carrying this T cell receptor beta chain was counted between two and nine times. Its cognate antigen is unknown. The V and J ends lost 6 bases and 1 base, in that order; junction bases with no gene match: 5. Germline V lookup: CDR1 LNHDA, CDR2 SQIVND (reference sequence). This CDR3 has 14 residues. All patients were treatment-naive before thyroid surgery. This entry belongs to a study of metastatic and nonmetastatic thyroid tumors. For the study at large: Repertoires from blood and tumor or nodule tissue of malignant and benign thyroid patients were compared.

In the study's own analysis: Construction of a distant-metastasis classifier for papillary thyroid cancer relied on CDR3 differences across clinicopathological groups. MiXCR re-clonotyped the PCR reads for TCRdb. The V and J calls were not made by the authors but by TCRdb's processing. The sample contains some 37,000 clones, less than 60% of which appear only once. Study-level findings and limits: Compared with benign nodules, malignant thyroid tumors were reported to have significantly higher TCR beta diversity in both blood and tumor.

The TCR comes from a male donor with papillary thyroid cancer or a benign thyroid nodule (not recorded which). Some clones in this sample may be carry-over from other donors' samples. Sequencing used tumor tissue. The chain recombines TRBV19 with TRBJ1-2, with 7 bases matching TRBD1. The CDR3 nucleotides read TGTGCCAGTAGCCGATACAGGGGTAACTATGGCTACACCTTC. Its protein is CASSRYRGNYGYTF.